The 31 T cell receptor beta chains listed next were all sequenced from one sample in a study of OX40 agonist ivuxolimab in advanced cancers. Only in-frame clones appear in the TCRdb table, and some are missing; sequencing was by immunoSEQ multiplex PCR. Of 20,000 to 25,000 clones in the sample, approximately 90% were seen once. The sample was CD4+ or CD8+ T cells sorted from blood, taken in a trial of the OX40 agonist ivuxolimab. The receptor set was obtained from an adult with an advanced solid tumor such as melanoma, head and neck, liver or kidney cancer.

The rearrangement joins TRBV7-2 to TRBJ2-1, with a possible D match to TRBD2 (5 bases). The germline V gene encodes CDR1 SGHTA and CDR2 FQGNSA. There are 12 residues in the CDR3. V lost 4 bases, J lost 7 bases, and 8 bases lay in between. The CDR3 DNA is TGTGCCAGCAGCTCTCTAGCAAATGAGCAGTTCTTC. Protein product: CASSSLANEQFF.

This rearrangement joins TRBV7-8 to TRBJ2-7; either TRBD1 or TRBD2 may fit D (6 bases each). CDR3 size: 16 residues. V lost 5 bases, J lost 3 bases, and 20 bases lay in between. From germline, CDR1 is SGHVS and CDR2 FQNEAQ. The CDR3 protein is CASSPFGGLTFYEQYF. The DNA for the CDR3 is TGTGCCAGCAGCCCCTTTGGGGGGCTAACATTCTACGAGCAGTACTTC.

DNA of the CDR3: TGTGCCAGTAGTATAGCCGCCGTTCTAGCTGGAACCTACGAGCAGTACTTC. Protein: CASSIAAVLAGTYEQYF. The J gene is TRBJ2-7, the V gene TRBV19; D may be TRBD2 (5 bases). This CDR3 spans 17 amino acids. CDR1 is LNHDA, CDR2 SQIVND, per germline (reference sequence). The V end was cut by 1 base, the J end by 2 bases, with 18 bases between.

This rearrangement joins TRBV27 to TRBJ2-3; 8 positions agree with TRBD2. Per germline, CDR1 MNHEY and CDR2 SMNVEV (reference sequence). The CDR3 runs to 17 residues. J gave up 2 bases and V 0 bases, and 7 bases lay outside the gene matches. Here the CDR3 reads CASSLSRGDSPTDTQYF. The DNA of the CDR3 is TGTGCCAGCAGTTTATCGCGGGGGGACTCTCCCACAGATACGCAGTATTTT.

The chain combines TRBV28 with TRBJ2-1; TRBD2 matches 10 bases. The CDR3 extends over 14 amino acids. From germline, CDR1 is MDHEN and CDR2 SYDVKM. V dropped 5 bases and J dropped 8; count of bases not matched to a gene: 6. The CDR3 protein is CASSTQAGGDEQFF. Here the CDR3 DNA reads TGTGCCAGCAGTACCCAAGCGGGGGGGGATGAGCAGTTCTTC.

Written as DNA, the CDR3 is TGTGCCAGCAGCTTTATGACAGGAACCCCCCAAGAGACCCAGTACTTC. It specifies CASSFMTGTPQETQYF. The chain combines TRBV7-6 with TRBJ2-5; D possibly corresponds to TRBD1 (6 bases). Germline V gene lookup returns CDR1 SGHVS and CDR2 FNYEAQ. V was clipped by 3 bases and J by 1 base, with 15 bases between them. The CDR3 sequence is 16 residues long.

The V gene is TRBV10-3, the J gene TRBJ2-7, with 8 bases matching TRBD1. This CDR3 comprises 15 residues. CDR1 is ENHRY and CDR2 is SYGVKD in the germline V gene. V lost 2 bases and J lost 2; bases outside the gene matches: 5. For the CDR3, the DNA is TGTGCCATCAGTGAGCCGGGACAGGCCCCCTACGAGCAGTACTTC. Translating gives CAISEPGQAPYEQYF.

Comment on this clone: The junction does not match germline at one end; this may be a read error. V gene TRBV6-5 combines with J gene TRBJ2-3; D is ambiguous. There are 14 residues in the CDR3. The germline V gene has CDR1 MNHEY and CDR2 SVGAGI. In nucleotides, the CDR3 is TGTGCCAGCAGCTACTTGACCGTAAGAGATACGCAGTATTTT. Translating gives CASSYLTVRDTQYF.

V gene TRBV9 combines with J gene TRBJ2-5, with a weak D call TRBD2 (5 bases). CDR1 and CDR2 (germline): SGDLS, YYNGEE. The V end was cut by 4 bases, the J end by 5 bases, with 18 bases between. This CDR3 has 15 residues. In DNA form, the CDR3 reads TGTGCCAGCAGCCCGATTGGGGAGCCCATCGAGACCCAGTACTTC. It translates to CASSPIGEPIETQYF.

The CDR3: CASSLSEGTGDGYTF. Written as DNA, the CDR3 is TGTGCCAGCAGTTTATCTGAAGGGACAGGGGATGGCTACACCTTC. This chain uses TRBV27 with TRBJ1-2, with 10 nucleotides matching TRBD1. This CDR3 contains 15 residues. V was pared by 0 bases and J by 6 bases, with 4 bases of the junction left unmatched. Germline V gene lookup returns CDR1 MNHEY and CDR2 SMNVEV (reference sequence).

The chain has TRBV13 and TRBJ1-2; 12 nucleotides line up with TRBD1. CDR1 and CDR2 from the germline V gene are PRHDT and FYEKMQ (reference sequence). This CDR3 contains 15 residues. J gave up 3 bases and V 4 bases, and 3 bases lay outside the gene matches. The CDR3 protein is CASSWGQGAHYGYTF. The CDR3 nucleotides are TGTGCCAGCAGCTGGGGACAGGGGGCTCACTATGGCTACACCTTC.

This clone was seen only once. The V gene is TRBV16, the J gene TRBJ2-5; no definite D call. This CDR3 has 14 amino acids. V lost 2 bases, J lost 1 base, and 8 bases lay in between. Germline CDR1 reads KGHSY; CDR2 reads FQNENV. CDR3: CASSQESSQETQYF. The CDR3 DNA sequence: TGTGCCAGCAGCCAAGAGTCTTCCCAAGAGACCCAGTACTTC.

The chain employs TRBV5-1 and TRBJ2-1; no clear D. Germline lookup yields CDR1 SGHRS and CDR2 YFSETQ. This CDR3 has 12 residues. The V end was cut by 5 bases, the J end by 9 bases, with 12 bases between. CDR3: CASSGVGVEQFF. Written as DNA, the CDR3 is TGCGCCAGCAGTGGGGTTGGGGTTGAGCAGTTCTTC. Full variable domain (rest looked up from reference TRBV5-1 and TRBJ2-1): KAGVTQTPRYLIKTRGQQVTLSCSPISGHRSVSWYQQTPGQGLQFLFEYFSETQRNKGNFPGRFSGRQFSNSRSEMNVSTLELGDSALYLCASSGVGVEQFFGPGTRLTVL.

The CDR3 loop reads CAISETAGTVNTEAFF. CDR3 nucleotides: TGTGCCATCAGTGAAACGGCAGGTACAGTGAACACTGAAGCTTTCTTT. The rearrangement uses TRBV10-3 and TRBJ1-1; unclear D gene. CDR3 length equals 16 residues. V shed 3 bases and J shed 0 bases, with 14 bases lying between them. CDR1 ENHRY and CDR2 SYGVKD come from the germline V gene.

The V and J genes are TRBV27 and TRBJ2-3; weak D call: TRBD1 (5 bases). Between the trimmed V and J ends, which lost 6 bases and 3 bases, there was a span of 22 bases. The CDR3 sequence is 17 residues long. Germline V gene sequence: CDR1 MNHEY, CDR2 SMNVEV (reference sequence). CDR3 region: CASSALTGPQGTDTQYF. The CDR3 DNA reads TGTGCCAGCAGCGCCCTAACAGGCCCCCAGGGTACAGATACGCAGTATTTT.

This chain uses TRBV7-9 with TRBJ1-5; possible D gene TRBD1, 5 bases. There are 14 residues in the CDR3. Germline CDR1 and CDR2: SEHNR and FQNEAQ (reference sequence). V was cut by 5 bases and J by 4 bases, with 12 bases left in between. The CDR3 DNA follows: TGTGCCAGCAGCGCGTTAGGGGATAATCAGCCCCAGCATTTT. Residues: CASSALGDNQPQHF.

The gene calls are TRBV2 and TRBJ1-4; possibly TRBD1 for D (5 bases). V was cut by 6 bases and J by 7 bases, with 15 bases left in between. The CDR3 sequence is 14 residues long. The germline V gene encodes CDR1 SNHLY and CDR2 FYNNEI. The CDR3 sequence is CASRRTDIREKLFF. The CDR3 bases are TGTGCCAGCAGGAGGACGGACATCCGTGAAAAACTGTTTTTT.

The chain carries TRBV10-2 and TRBJ1-2; the D gene is possibly TRBD1 (6 bases). Trimming shortened V by 5 bases and J by 5 bases, and 21 bases separated the two germline ends. Germline V gives CDR1 WSHSY, CDR2 SAAADI. The CDR3 sequence is 16 residues long. The CDR3 DNA follows: TGCGCCAGCAGTTCGGACAGACCCTGGCACAAATATGGCTACACCTTC. Translating gives CASSSDRPWHKYGYTF.

The sample holds one count of this clone. J is TRBJ1-5 and V is TRBV28; 9 bases match TRBD1. The CDR3 runs to 15 residues. In germline, CDR1 is MDHEN, CDR2 SYDVKM. V was clipped by 6 bases and J by 2 bases; unmatched bases: 5. DNA of the CDR3: TGTGCCAGCAGCTCGGGACAGGGAGGCAATCAGCCCCAGCATTTT. This translates into CASSSGQGGNQPQHF.

The chain is built from TRBV28 and TRBJ2-1; weak D call: TRBD1 (5 bases). The V end was cut by 7 bases, the J end by 5 bases, with 9 bases between. The CDR3 has 12 amino acids. CDR1 and CDR2 (germline): MDHEN, SYDVKM. The CDR3 DNA reads as TGTGCCAGCATTCAGGGAAACAATGAGCAGTTCTTC. Translating it yields CASIQGNNEQFF.

The chain recombines TRBV27 with TRBJ2-2, with 8 bases identical to TRBD1. The CDR3 contains 13 residues. V trimming: 2 bases; J trimming: 9 bases; junction bases outside the gene matches: 2. Germline CDR1 MNHEY, CDR2 SMNVEV (reference sequence). The CDR3 coding sequence is TGTGCCAGCAGTTTACAGGGGGCCTGGGAGCTGTTTTTT. Protein: CASSLQGAWELFF.

The count of this clone is one. One junction end disagrees with the germline gene, perhaps due to a read error. This sequence joins TRBV7-7 and TRBJ1-1; a weak D match, TRBD1 (5 bases). This CDR3 has 13 residues. From germline, CDR1 is SSHAT and CDR2 FNYEAQ (reference sequence). CDR3 in amino acids: CASSWGEDTEAFF. For the CDR3, the DNA is TGTGCTAGCAGCTGGGGGGAGGACACTGAAGCTTTCTTT. The full variable domain, with the rest looked up from reference TRBV7-7 and TRBJ1-1, is GAGVSQSPRYKVTKRGQDVTLRCDPISSHATLYWYQQALGQGPEFLTYFNYEAQPDKSGLPSDRFSAERPEGSISTLTIQRTEQRDSAMYRCASSWGEDTEAFFGQGTRLTVV.

The gene calls are TRBV9 and TRBJ2-3; 12 nucleotides match TRBD2. The CDR3 loop spans 14 amino acids. The germline V gene encodes CDR1 SGDLS and CDR2 YYNGEE. V was pared by 3 bases and J by 6 bases, with 2 bases of the junction left unmatched. CDR3 in DNA: TGTGCCAGCAGCGGACTAGCGGGGGCCGATACGCAGTATTTT. The encoded protein is CASSGLAGADTQYF.

The V gene is TRBV6-1, the J gene TRBJ1-5, with no clear D. Germline-derived CDR1 and CDR2 are MNHNS and SASEGT. This CDR3 is 15 amino acids long. The V and J ends lost 4 bases and 2 bases respectively, with 12 bases between them. As DNA, the CDR3 is TGTGCCAGCAGTGCCTATTACAGTGGCAATCAGCCCCAGCATTTT. It yields the protein CASSAYYSGNQPQHF.

The chain couples TRBV7-9 to TRBJ2-5; possibly TRBD1 or TRBD2 for D (5 bases each). This CDR3 has 14 amino acids. V lost 5 bases to trimming and J lost 5 bases, with 15 bases between them. In germline, CDR1 is SEHNR, CDR2 FQNEAQ (reference sequence). The DNA of the CDR3 is TGTGCCAGCAGCGGGAGTGGGGGTTGGGAGACCCAGTACTTC. Translated: CASSGSGGWETQYF.

The chain employs TRBV27 and TRBJ1-2; possible D gene TRBD1, 5 bases. The CDR3 loop spans 15 amino acids. Germline CDR1 is MNHEY and CDR2 is SMNVEV (reference sequence). Trimming took 4 bases from V and 7 from J, leaving 19 bases between them. In nucleotides, the CDR3 is TGTGCCAGCAGTTCATCCCGCGGGGGGAGGACTGGCTACACCTTC. Translation gives CASSSSRGGRTGYTF.

In its sample, this clone was seen once. The chain recombines TRBV7-2 with TRBJ2-5; a weak D match, TRBD1 (6 bases). Germline V gene lookup returns CDR1 SGHTA and CDR2 FQGNSA. This CDR3 is 14 amino acids long. Trimming left V 5 bases short and J 3 bases short, with 13 bases between. The CDR3 bases are TGTGCCAGCAGCCCCGTGGCAGGGGAAGAGACCCAGTACTTC. Its translation: CASSPVAGEETQYF.

This clone showed up just once. CDR3 sequence reads: CASSQLGTRDYEQYF. CDR3 DNA: TGTGCCAGCAGCCAACTCGGGACACGAGACTACGAGCAGTACTTC. The V call is TRBV27, the J call TRBJ2-7; D is perhaps TRBD1 (6 bases). The germline V gene has CDR1 MNHEY and CDR2 SMNVEV (reference sequence). V was clipped by 6 bases and J by 3 bases, with 18 bases between them. The CDR3 length is 15 residues.

V gene TRBV19 combines with J gene TRBJ2-2; 7 nucleotides match TRBD2. Losses at the gene ends were 7 bases for V and 2 bases for J; bases not matched to a gene: 10. The CDR3 has 16 amino acids. CDR1 is LNHDA, CDR2 SQIVND, per germline (reference sequence). The CDR3 coding sequence is TGTGCCAGTACGAGCGAGGGACTAATAAACACCGGGGAGCTGTTTTTT. The encoded protein is CASTSEGLINTGELFF.

The chain couples TRBV7-9 to TRBJ1-2; TRBD1 is a possible D gene (5 bases). CDR1 and CDR2 from the germline V gene are SEHNR and FQNEAQ (reference sequence). The CDR3 has 13 residues. The V gene lost 8 bases and the J gene lost 1 base, with 11 bases spanning the gap. DNA of the CDR3: TGTGCCAGCTCGCCGGGGCTTAACTATGGCTACACCTTC. This gives the protein CASSPGLNYGYTF.

This sequence joins TRBV7-8 and TRBJ1-1; D remains unclear. The V gene lost 1 base and the J gene lost 1 base, with 7 bases spanning the gap. From germline, CDR1 is SGHVS and CDR2 FQNEAQ. The CDR3 sequence is 14 residues long. The CDR3: CASSLGAPNTEAFF. CDR3 DNA: TGTGCCAGCAGCTTAGGGGCGCCGAACACTGAAGCTTTCTTT.